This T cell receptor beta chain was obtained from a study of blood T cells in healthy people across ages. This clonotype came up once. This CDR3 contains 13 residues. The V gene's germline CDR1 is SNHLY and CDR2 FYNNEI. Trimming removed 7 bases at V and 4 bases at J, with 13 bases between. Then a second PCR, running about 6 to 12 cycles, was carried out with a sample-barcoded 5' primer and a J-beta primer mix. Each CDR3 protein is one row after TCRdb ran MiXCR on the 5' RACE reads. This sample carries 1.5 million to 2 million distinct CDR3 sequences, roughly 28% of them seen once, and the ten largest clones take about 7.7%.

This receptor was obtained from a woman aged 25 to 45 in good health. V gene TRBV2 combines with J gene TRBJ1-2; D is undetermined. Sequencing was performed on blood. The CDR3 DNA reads TGTGCCAGCAATAATTGGGTTGGCTATGGCTACACCTTC. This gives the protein CASNNWVGYGYTF.